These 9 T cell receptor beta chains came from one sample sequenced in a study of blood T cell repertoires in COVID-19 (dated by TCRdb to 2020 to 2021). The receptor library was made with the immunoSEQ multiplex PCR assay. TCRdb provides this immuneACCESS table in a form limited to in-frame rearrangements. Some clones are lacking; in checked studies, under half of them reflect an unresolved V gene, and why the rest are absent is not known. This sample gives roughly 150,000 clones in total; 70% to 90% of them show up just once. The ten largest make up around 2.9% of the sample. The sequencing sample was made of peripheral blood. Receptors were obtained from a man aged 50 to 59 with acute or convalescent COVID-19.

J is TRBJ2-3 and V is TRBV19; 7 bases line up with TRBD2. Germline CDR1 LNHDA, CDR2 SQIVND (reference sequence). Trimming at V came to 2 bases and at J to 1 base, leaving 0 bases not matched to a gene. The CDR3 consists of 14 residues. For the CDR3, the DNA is TGTGCCAGTAGTATAAGCGGGGGCACAGATACGCAGTATTTT. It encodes CASSISGGTDTQYF.

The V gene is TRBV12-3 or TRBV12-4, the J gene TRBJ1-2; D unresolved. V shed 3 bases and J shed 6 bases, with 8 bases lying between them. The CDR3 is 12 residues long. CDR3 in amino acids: CASSFGVHGYTF. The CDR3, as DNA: TGTGCCAGCAGTTTTGGAGTTCATGGCTACACCTTC.

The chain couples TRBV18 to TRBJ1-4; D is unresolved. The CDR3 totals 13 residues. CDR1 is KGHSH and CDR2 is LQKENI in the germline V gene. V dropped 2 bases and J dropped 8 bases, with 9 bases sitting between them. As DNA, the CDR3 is TGTGCCAGCTCACCAAGGTGGAGCGAAAAACTGTTTTTT. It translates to CASSPRWSEKLFF.

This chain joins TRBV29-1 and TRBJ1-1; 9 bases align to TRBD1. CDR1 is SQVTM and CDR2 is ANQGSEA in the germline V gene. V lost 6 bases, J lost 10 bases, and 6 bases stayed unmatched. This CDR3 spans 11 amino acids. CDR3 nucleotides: TGCAGCGTGACGGGACAGGGCTTAGCTTTCTTT. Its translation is CSVTGQGLAFF.

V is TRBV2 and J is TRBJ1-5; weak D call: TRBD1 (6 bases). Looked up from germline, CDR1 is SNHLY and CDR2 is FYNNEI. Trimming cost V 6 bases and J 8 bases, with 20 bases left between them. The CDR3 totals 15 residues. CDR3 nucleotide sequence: TGTGCCAGCAGCCTCACGGGGGGCGTACTCAAGCCCCAGCATTTT. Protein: CASSLTGGVLKPQHF. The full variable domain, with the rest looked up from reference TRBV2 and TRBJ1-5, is EPEVTQTPSHQVTQMGQEVILRCVPISNHLYFYWYRQILGQKVEFLVSFYNNEISEKSEIFDDQFSVERPDGSNFTLKIRSTKLEDSAMYFCASSLTGGVLKPQHFGDGTRLSIL.

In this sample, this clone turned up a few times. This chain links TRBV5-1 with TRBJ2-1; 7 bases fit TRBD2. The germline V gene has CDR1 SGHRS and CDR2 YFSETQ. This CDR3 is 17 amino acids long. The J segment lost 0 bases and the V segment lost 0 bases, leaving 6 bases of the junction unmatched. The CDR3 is CASSLGLAEASYNEQFF. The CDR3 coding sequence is TGCGCCAGCAGCTTGGGGCTAGCGGAGGCCTCCTACAATGAGCAGTTCTTC.

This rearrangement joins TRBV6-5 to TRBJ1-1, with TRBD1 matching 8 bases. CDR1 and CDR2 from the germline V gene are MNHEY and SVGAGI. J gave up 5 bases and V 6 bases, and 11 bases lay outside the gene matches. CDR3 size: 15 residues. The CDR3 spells CASRKTTGGVTEAFF. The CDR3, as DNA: TGTGCCAGCAGGAAAACCACAGGGGGTGTTACTGAAGCTTTCTTT.

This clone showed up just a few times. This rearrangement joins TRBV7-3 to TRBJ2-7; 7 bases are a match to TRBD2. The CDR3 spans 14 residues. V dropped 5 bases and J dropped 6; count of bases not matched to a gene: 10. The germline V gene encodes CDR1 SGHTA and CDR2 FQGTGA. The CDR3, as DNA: TGTGCCAGCAGCCCGGTCGGAGGGAGGGGCGAGCAGTACTTC. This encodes CASSPVGGRGEQYF.

In nucleotides, the CDR3 is TGTGCCAGCAGTTTATCAAGACAGGGCGTCGAGCAGTTCTTC. Translated: CASSLSRQGVEQFF. The rearrangement uses TRBV27 and TRBJ2-1, with 7 positions matching TRBD1. The junction had 6 bases not matched to a gene; V was cut back by 0 bases and J by 10 bases. The CDR3 spans 14 residues. The V gene's germline CDR1 is MNHEY and CDR2 SMNVEV (reference sequence).